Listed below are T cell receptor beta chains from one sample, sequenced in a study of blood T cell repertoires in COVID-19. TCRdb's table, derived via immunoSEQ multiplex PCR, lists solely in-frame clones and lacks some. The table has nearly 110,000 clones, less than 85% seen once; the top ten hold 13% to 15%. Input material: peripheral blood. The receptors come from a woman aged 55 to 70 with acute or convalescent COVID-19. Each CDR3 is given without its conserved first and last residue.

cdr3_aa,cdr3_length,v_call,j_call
ASSEARGLGNTIY,13,TRBV6-1,TRBJ1-3
ASSTQNYGYT,10,TRBV27,TRBJ1-2
ASGLIRDRGKTEAF,14,TRBV12-5,TRBJ1-1
ARSFTGGSQPQH,12,TRBV5-3,TRBJ1-5
ASSSWTAPVGGYT,13,TRBV11-2,TRBJ1-2
ASSLVGGFNQPQH,13,TRBV5-1,TRBJ1-5
ASSASDRGGPSSYEQY,16,TRBV6-1,TRBJ2-7
ASSYASGGQGTQY,13,TRBV6-2/TRBV6-3,TRBJ2-3
ASSLIQANYGYT,12,TRBV5-1,TRBJ1-2
ASSQTSSEQY,10,TRBV7-9,TRBJ2-7
ASIEQGYEQY,10,TRBV6-5,TRBJ2-7
VTHPAGRYQETQY,13,TRBV27,TRBJ2-5
ASSSPNTGELF,11,TRBV19,TRBJ2-2
ASSQGTGTEAF,11,TRBV3-1/TRBV3-2,TRBJ1-1
ASEPQGGGDSPLH,13,TRBV2,TRBJ1-6
ASSFPPGGGEQF,12,TRBV9,TRBJ2-1
ASSPPGQGTEAF,12,TRBV6-6,TRBJ1-1
ASSERGYT,8,TRBV2,TRBJ1-2
ASSYRQGYEQY,11,TRBV6-5,TRBJ2-7
ASSASGGAGNEQF,13,TRBV6-4,TRBJ2-1
AWSDIRGSSEAF,12,TRBV30,TRBJ1-1
ASSSSRGGRLEQY,13,TRBV7-9,TRBJ2-7
ASSEVGRRQGGEGYT,15,TRBV6-1,TRBJ1-2
ASSLGSSTEAF,11,TRBV27,TRBJ1-1
ASSLSGWETQY,11,TRBV7-9,TRBJ2-5
ASRVWLNEQF,10,TRBV12-3/TRBV12-4,TRBJ2-1
ASGLRGYGYT,10,TRBV12-3/TRBV12-4,TRBJ1-2